The following is a T cell receptor beta chain sequence with its context. Its target is unknown. The sequencing depth, 1 in 200,000 to 1 in 1 million T cells, was the target. Method: immunoSEQ multiplex PCR; TCRdb's copy keeps in-frame clones and lacks some. The repertoire holds roughly 150,000 clones, 76% seen once, with approximately 5.1% in the top ten. V was cut by 1 base and J by 5 bases, with 14 bases left in between. Per the germline V gene, CDR1 is LGHNA and CDR2 is YNFKEQ. The CDR3 is 15 amino acids. This record comes from a study of cytotoxic CD8 clonotypes in ibrutinib-treated CLL. Study-wide results and caveats: Exceeding age-matched healthy donors, baseline clonality also tracked the counts of circulating CD8+ T cells.

The source was PBMCs, collected after 24 months of ibrutinib treatment. The rearrangement uses TRBV4-2 and TRBJ2-5; perhaps TRBD1 as D (6 bases). This TCR was recovered from a human donor with chronic lymphocytic leukemia. Here the CDR3 reads CASSQGTALRETQYF. The CDR3 DNA sequence: TGTGCCAGCAGCCAAGGGACAGCCCTACGGGAGACCCAGTACTTC.